Below, 30 T cell receptor beta chains from the same sample are listed, as sequenced in a study of Ad26.COV2.S vaccination and SARS-CoV-2 variants (dated by TCRdb to about 2021). The receptor library was made with the immunoSEQ multiplex PCR assay. This is the immuneACCESS table as TCRdb keeps it, with only in-frame sequences that have V and J called. A part of the clones is gone; compared with another copy, unresolved V genes explain less than half, and the rest is unexplained. The sample contains some 370,000 clones, around 82% of them found a single time. The ten most abundant clones make up nearly 7.5% of the sample. The label giving this sample's treatment or condition can be read as: about 20 received Ad26.COV2.S at low or high dose, single or two shots; several received placebo; per-sample allocation not given. For vaccine and placebo recipients, the sequenced repertoires came from samples collected on day 63 after the first injection.

Material: peripheral blood, obtained in a trial of Ad26.COV2.S vaccine versus placebo. These receptors originate from a person between 18 and 65 years old who received the Ad26.COV2.S COVID-19 vaccine or a placebo.

This clone has more than one count but fewer than ten. CDR3 sequence: CASSLVPSGELFF. The CDR3 bases are TGCGCCAGCAGCTTGGTCCCTTCCGGGGAGCTGTTTTTT. The V gene is TRBV5-1, the J gene TRBJ2-2; D gene uncertain. In germline, CDR1 is SGHRS, CDR2 YFSETQ. This CDR3 contains 13 residues. The V and J ends lost 0 bases and 6 bases respectively, with 6 bases between them.

This clone was picked up a small number of times. The rearrangement joins TRBV4-2 to TRBJ1-6, with a weak D call TRBD1 (6 bases). The CDR3 totals 14 residues. Trimming removed 1 base at V and 7 bases at J, with 8 bases between. The germline V gene encodes CDR1 LGHNA and CDR2 YNFKEQ. The CDR3 DNA reads TGTGCCAGCAGCCAAGTCAGGGGCAATTCACCCCTCCACTTT. It is translated as CASSQVRGNSPLHF.

This chain uses TRBV13 with TRBJ1-2, with a weak D call TRBD1 (6 bases). Trimming removed 0 bases from V and 8 bases from J, with 13 bases in between. CDR1 is PRHDT and CDR2 is FYEKMQ in the germline V gene (reference sequence). The CDR3 extends over 14 amino acids. CDR3 loop: CASSLGGGTFGYTF. The CDR3 DNA is TGTGCCAGCAGCTTAGGAGGGGGGACCTTCGGCTACACCTTC.

J is TRBJ2-7 and V is TRBV3-1 (or the pseudogene TRBV3-2); weak D call: TRBD1 (6 bases). Germline V CDR1 and CDR2: LGHDT, YNNKEL (reference sequence). The length of the CDR3 is 17 residues. Trimming shortened V by 1 base and J by 0 bases, and 16 bases separated the two germline ends. The CDR3 bases are TGTGCCAGCAGCCAAGCGCTAACAGGGCTGCACTCCTACGAGCAGTACTTC. This encodes CASSQALTGLHSYEQYF.

The genes are TRBV5-1 and TRBJ1-2, with 10 bases that match TRBD1. Trimming at V came to 4 bases and at J to 8 bases, leaving 8 bases not matched to a gene. Germline V gene lookup returns CDR1 SGHRS and CDR2 YFSETQ. The CDR3 contains 14 residues. The CDR3 DNA sequence: TGCGCCAGCAGCCAGGGACAGGGGACGGGGGGCTACACCTTC. Its protein is CASSQGQGTGGYTF. Filled out from reference TRBV5-1 and TRBJ1-2, the complete variable domain reads KAGVTQTPRYLIKTRGQQVTLSCSPISGHRSVSWYQQTPGQGLQFLFEYFSETQRNKGNFPGRFSGRQFSNSRSEMNVSTLELGDSALYLCASSQGQGTGGYTFGSGTRLTVV.

This chain connects TRBV5-1 to TRBJ2-3; possibly TRBD2 for D (6 bases). The V gene lost 3 bases and the J gene lost 1 base, with 12 bases spanning the gap. Germline CDR1 reads SGHRS; CDR2 reads YFSETQ. CDR3 length: 15 residues. CDR3 nucleotides: TGCGCCAGCAGCTACTTGGGAGGCGGCACAGATACGCAGTATTTT. Its protein product is CASSYLGGGTDTQYF.

This sequence joins TRBV6-2 or TRBV6-3 and TRBJ1-5, with 8 bases matching TRBD1. The CDR3 contains 15 residues. The germline gives CDR1 MNHEY, CDR2 SVGEGT. V lost 5 bases, J lost 0 bases, and 3 bases stayed unmatched. The CDR3: CASSGQGISNQPQHF. In DNA form, the CDR3 reads TGTGCCAGCAGTGGACAGGGAATTAGCAATCAGCCCCAGCATTTT.

The sample holds one count of this clone. The rearrangement uses TRBV15 and TRBJ2-3; unclear D gene. Trimming took off 8 bases at V and 2 bases at J, with 17 bases between the two ends. Germline assignment: CDR1 LNHNV and CDR2 YYDKDF (reference sequence). There are 15 residues in the CDR3. The CDR3 nucleotides read TGTGCCACCTCCCTACTTATTACCCCCACAGATACGCAGTATTTT. Encoded protein: CATSLLITPTDTQYF.

Here the CDR3 reads CASSLMVTEAFF. For the CDR3, the DNA is TGTGCCAGCAGCCTGATGGTCACTGAAGCTTTCTTT. The chain employs TRBV12-3 or TRBV12-4 and TRBJ1-1; D remains unclear. The CDR3 runs 12 residues. Trimming removed 6 bases at V and 4 bases at J, with 9 bases between.

The CDR3 reads CASSQEALRGKMWNSPLHF. In DNA form, the CDR3 reads TGTGCCAGCAGCCAAGAGGCCCTTAGAGGGAAAATGTGGAATTCACCCCTCCACTTT. This chain uses TRBV3-1 (or the pseudogene TRBV3-2) with TRBJ1-6; unclear D gene. Germline loops: CDR1 LGHDT, CDR2 YNNKEL (reference sequence). Deletions cut 0 bases from V and 7 bases from J, with 22 bases between. The CDR3 loop spans 19 amino acids.

The rearrangement uses TRBV28 and TRBJ1-1; D unresolved. The CDR3 spans 13 residues. Germline V gene sequence: CDR1 MDHEN, CDR2 SYDVKM. Deletions cut 3 bases from V and 3 bases from J, with 8 bases between. In nucleotides, the CDR3 is TGTGCCAGCAGTTTGGACGGGTACACTGAAGCTTTCTTT. Translating gives CASSLDGYTEAFF.

This clone appeared a single time. V usage is TRBV7-9 and J usage is TRBJ1-6, with D unclear. Trimming pared 2 bases from V and 5 bases from J, leaving 4 bases between. Germline CDR1 reads SEHNR; CDR2 reads FQNEAQ (reference sequence). The length of the CDR3 is 13 residues. CDR3 sequence reads: CASSLQDNSPLHF. CDR3 DNA: TGTGCCAGCAGCTTACAGGATAATTCACCCCTCCACTTT.

This chain connects TRBV12-3 or TRBV12-4 to TRBJ2-2; D remains ambiguous. This CDR3 region has 12 residues. V was trimmed by 6 bases and J by 2 bases, leaving 4 bases between them. Here the CDR3 reads CASSRNTGELFF. CDR3 bases: TGTGCCAGCAGCCGCAACACCGGGGAGCTGTTTTTT.

This clone was seen only once. The chain joins TRBV7-9 to TRBJ1-6; a possible D gene is TRBD1 (6 bases). This CDR3 contains 13 residues. Germline CDR1 is SEHNR and CDR2 is FQNEAQ (reference sequence). V lost 4 bases and J 9 bases, leaving 10 bases between the germline ends. CDR3 in amino acids: CASSYGGRSPLHF. For the CDR3, the DNA is TGTGCCAGCAGCTATGGGGGGCGTTCACCCCTCCACTTT.

The sample holds a few counts of this clone. The gene calls are TRBV5-4 and TRBJ1-1, with D maybe TRBD1 (6 bases). The germline V and J ends were trimmed by 4 bases and 2 bases, with 21 bases remaining between them. CDR1 and CDR2 (germline): SGHNT, YYREEE (reference sequence). The CDR3 length is 17 residues. The CDR3 DNA sequence: TGTGCCAGCAGCCCCCGCCTCCCTACAGGGTATAACACTGAAGCTTTCTTT. Its translation is CASSPRLPTGYNTEAFF. The whole variable domain, filled in from reference TRBV5-4 and TRBJ1-1, reads ETGVTQSPTHLIKTRGQQVTLRCSSQSGHNTVSWYQQALGQGPQFIFQYYREEENGRGNFPPRFSGLQFPNYSSELNVNALELDDSALYLCASSPRLPTGYNTEAFFGQGTRLTVV.

This clone has a handful of counts. V and J are TRBV5-8 and TRBJ1-3; D unclear. In germline, CDR1 is SGHTS, CDR2 YDEGEE. Between the trimmed V and J ends, which lost 2 bases and 1 base, there was a span of 7 bases. The CDR3 is made up of 14 amino acids. CDR3 amino acids: CASSFQISGNTIYF. The CDR3 bases are TGTGCCAGCAGCTTTCAGATATCTGGAAACACCATATATTTT.

This chain uses TRBV29-1 with TRBJ2-1, with 12 bases that match TRBD2. Germline-derived CDR1 and CDR2 are SQVTM and ANQGSEA. The CDR3 covers 14 residues. Losses at the gene ends were 6 bases for V and 2 bases for J; bases not matched to a gene: 2. The CDR3 here is CSVSSGRAYNEQFF. Here the CDR3 DNA reads TGCAGCGTCTCTAGCGGGAGGGCCTACAATGAGCAGTTCTTC.

This chain uses TRBV18 with TRBJ1-1; no firm D call. Looked up from germline, CDR1 is KGHSH and CDR2 is LQKENI. Trimming left V 3 bases short and J 1 base short, with 12 bases between. This CDR3 is built from 15 residues. The CDR3 nucleotides are TGTGCCAGCTCACCTCCGATTAGATCGAACACTGAAGCTTTCTTT. Encoded protein: CASSPPIRSNTEAFF.

The rearrangement links TRBV11-2 to TRBJ2-3, with D maybe TRBD2 (5 bases). The CDR3 consists of 13 residues. Trimming took off 6 bases at V and 6 bases at J, with 13 bases between the two ends. From germline, CDR1 is SGHAT and CDR2 FQNNGV. The chain's CDR3 is CASSLGVADTQYF. The CDR3 nucleotides read TGTGCCAGCAGTTTGGGAGTAGCGGATACGCAGTATTTT.

This chain uses TRBV20-1 with TRBJ2-1; the D gene could be TRBD1 or TRBD2 (5 bases each). This CDR3 has 11 residues. V shed 5 bases and J shed 7 bases, with 9 bases lying between them. CDR1 is DFQATT, CDR2 SNEGSKA, per germline (reference sequence). The CDR3 protein is CSAPGTNEQFF. DNA for the CDR3: TGCAGTGCTCCCGGGACGAATGAGCAGTTCTTC.

CDR3 sequence: CASSLPLRLAGVRDEQFF. CDR3 in DNA: TGTGCCAGCAGTCTTCCCCTCAGACTAGCGGGAGTGCGCGATGAGCAGTTCTTC. The rearrangement uses TRBV7-9 and TRBJ2-1, with 12 bases lining up with TRBD2. Germline CDR1 and CDR2: SEHNR and FQNEAQ (reference sequence). The CDR3 consists of 18 residues. Trimming cost V 6 bases and J 8 bases; bases outside gene matches: 17.

This chain connects TRBV2 to TRBJ1-1, with 8 bases aligning to TRBD1. V was clipped by 6 bases and J by 8 bases; unmatched bases: 8. CDR1 and CDR2 from the germline V gene are SNHLY and FYNNEI. The CDR3 runs to 13 residues. CDR3 nucleotides: TGTGCCAGCAGAGGGACAGGTCTGGGAGAAGCTTTCTTT. It specifies CASRGTGLGEAFF.

CDR3 region: CASSLAGGLGETQYF. Written as DNA, the CDR3 is TGTGCCAGCAGCTTAGCGGGAGGACTGGGGGAGACCCAGTACTTC. The rearrangement joins TRBV7-6 to TRBJ2-5, with D perhaps matching TRBD2 (6 bases). This CDR3 is built from 15 residues. Germline CDR1 reads SGHVS; CDR2 reads FNYEAQ. V was clipped by 0 bases and J by 5 bases, with 13 bases between them.

The V call is TRBV24-1, the J call TRBJ2-4; 8 bases line up with TRBD1. CDR1 KGHDR and CDR2 SFDVKD come from the germline V gene. The V segment lost 4 bases and the J segment 4 bases; nucleotides outside the gene matches: 5. The CDR3 extends over 15 amino acids. The CDR3 is CATSEVTGGKNIQYF. The CDR3 nucleotides are TGTGCCACCAGTGAAGTTACAGGGGGGAAAAACATTCAGTACTTC.

The chain's CDR3 is CASSIDRGLDQPQHF. The CDR3 bases are TGTGCCAGCAGTATTGACAGGGGACTTGATCAGCCCCAGCATTTT. The chain carries TRBV6-5 and TRBJ1-5; 8 nucleotides align to TRBD1. V lost 5 bases, J lost 5 bases, and 8 bases stayed unmatched. CDR3 length equals 15 residues. Looked up from germline, CDR1 is MNHEY and CDR2 is SVGAGI.

Here the CDR3 DNA reads TGCAGCGTTGAAGAGTGGACAGTATCCTATGACACTGAAGCTTTCTTT. It specifies CSVEEWTVSYDTEAFF. The J gene is TRBJ1-1, the V gene TRBV29-1; D might be TRBD1 (6 bases). The CDR3 length is 16 residues. The V gene's germline CDR1 is SQVTM and CDR2 ANQGSEA. Deletions cut 0 bases from V and 3 bases from J, with 17 bases between. Drawing the rest from reference TRBV29-1 and TRBJ1-1, the complete variable domain is SAVISQKPSRDICQRGTSLTIQCQVDSQVTMMFWYRQQPGQSLTLIATANQGSEATYESGFVIDKFPISRPNLTFSTLTVSNMSPEDSSIYLCSVEEWTVSYDTEAFFGQGTRLTVV.

The chain carries TRBV19 and TRBJ1-1, with unresolved D. Germline V gene data show CDR1 as LNHDA and CDR2 as SQIVND (reference sequence). Trimming shortened V by 1 base and J by 3 bases, and 9 bases separated the two germline ends. The CDR3 sequence is 14 residues long. The CDR3 region has the DNA TGTGCCAGTAGTATAGGGAGGATGGACACTGAAGCTTTCTTT. Its protein product is CASSIGRMDTEAFF.

The chain joins TRBV14 to TRBJ1-2; perhaps TRBD1 as D (5 bases). CDR3 length equals 14 residues. CDR1 and CDR2 from the germline V gene are SGHDN and FVKESK. V was trimmed by 4 bases and J by 8 bases, leaving 17 bases between them. CDR3 DNA sequence: TGTGCCAGCAGCCTACAGGCCCGAGGCGGGGGCTACACCTTC. Translating gives CASSLQARGGGYTF.

The chain uses TRBV30 and TRBJ2-3, with 9 bases that match TRBD2. CDR1 and CDR2 from the germline V gene are GTSNPN and SVGIG (reference sequence). The V segment lost 4 bases and the J segment 5 bases; nucleotides outside the gene matches: 7. CDR3 length equals 14 residues. Here the CDR3 DNA reads TGTGCCTGGACTAGCGGGATAGGGATAGATACGCAGTATTTT. Amino acid sequence: CAWTSGIGIDTQYF.

The count of this clone is one. This chain uses TRBV5-1 with TRBJ2-3; possible D gene TRBD1, 6 bases. Trimming removed 7 bases at V and 0 bases at J, with 12 bases between. The CDR3 runs 14 residues. Germline CDR1 and CDR2: SGHRS and YFSETQ. The DNA of the CDR3 is TGCGCCAGCCACAGAGGGGGTAGCACAGATACGCAGTATTTT. Translated, it gives CASHRGGSTDTQYF.